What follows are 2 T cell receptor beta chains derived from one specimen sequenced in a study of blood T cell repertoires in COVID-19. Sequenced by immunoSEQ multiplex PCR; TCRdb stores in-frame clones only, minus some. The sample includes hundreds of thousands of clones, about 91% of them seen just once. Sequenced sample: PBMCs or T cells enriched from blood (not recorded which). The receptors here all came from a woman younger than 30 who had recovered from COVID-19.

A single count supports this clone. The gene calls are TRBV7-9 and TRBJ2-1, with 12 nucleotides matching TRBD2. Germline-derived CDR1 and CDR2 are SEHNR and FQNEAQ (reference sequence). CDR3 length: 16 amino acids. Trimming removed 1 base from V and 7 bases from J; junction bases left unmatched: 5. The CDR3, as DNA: TGTGCCAGCAGCTTAGTCCGGCTAGCGGGAGGGAATGAGCAGTTCTTC. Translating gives CASSLVRLAGGNEQFF. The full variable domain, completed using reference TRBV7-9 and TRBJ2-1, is DTGVSQNPRHKITKRGQNVTFRCDPISEHNRLYWYRQTLGQGPEFLTYFQNEAQLEKSRLLSDRFSAERPKGSFSTLEIQRTEQGDSAMYLCASSLVRLAGGNEQFFGPGTRLTVL.

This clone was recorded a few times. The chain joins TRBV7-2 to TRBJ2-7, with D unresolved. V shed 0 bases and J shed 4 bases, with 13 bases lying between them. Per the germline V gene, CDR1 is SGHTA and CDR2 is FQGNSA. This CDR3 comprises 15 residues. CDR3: CASSLAYHDSYEQYF. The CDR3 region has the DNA TGTGCCAGCAGCTTAGCATACCACGACTCGTACGAGCAGTACTTC.